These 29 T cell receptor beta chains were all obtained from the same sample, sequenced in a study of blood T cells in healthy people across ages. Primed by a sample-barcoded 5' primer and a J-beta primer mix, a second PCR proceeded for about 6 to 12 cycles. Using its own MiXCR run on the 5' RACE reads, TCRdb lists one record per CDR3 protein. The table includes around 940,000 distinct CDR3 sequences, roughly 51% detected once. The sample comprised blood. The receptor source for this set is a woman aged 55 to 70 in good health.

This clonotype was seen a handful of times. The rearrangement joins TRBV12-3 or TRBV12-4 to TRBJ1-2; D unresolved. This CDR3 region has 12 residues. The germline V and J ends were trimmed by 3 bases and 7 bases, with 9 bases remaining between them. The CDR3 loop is CASSFGSGGYTF. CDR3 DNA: TGTGCCAGCAGTTTCGGGTCAGGTGGCTACACCTTC.

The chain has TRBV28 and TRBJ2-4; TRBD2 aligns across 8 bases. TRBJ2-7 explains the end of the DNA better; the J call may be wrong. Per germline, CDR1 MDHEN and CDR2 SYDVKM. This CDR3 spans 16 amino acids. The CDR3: CASSLVAGFGTYEQYF. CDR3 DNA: TGTGCCAGCAGTTTGGTAGCGGGATTTGGAACGTACGAGCAGTACTTC.

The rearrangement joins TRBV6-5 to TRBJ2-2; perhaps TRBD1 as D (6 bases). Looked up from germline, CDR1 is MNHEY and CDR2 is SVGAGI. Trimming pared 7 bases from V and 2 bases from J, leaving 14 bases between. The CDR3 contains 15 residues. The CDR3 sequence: CASMIGRGNTGELFF. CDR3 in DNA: TGTGCCAGCATGATCGGCAGGGGAAACACCGGGGAGCTGTTTTTT.

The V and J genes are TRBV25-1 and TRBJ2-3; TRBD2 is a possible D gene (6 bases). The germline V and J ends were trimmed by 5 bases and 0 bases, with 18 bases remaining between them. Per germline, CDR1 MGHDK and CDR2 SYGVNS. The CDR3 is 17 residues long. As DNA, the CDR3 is TGTGCCAGCAGTCCCCCCCGGTGGGGGACTAGCACAGATACGCAGTATTTT. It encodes CASSPPRWGTSTDTQYF.

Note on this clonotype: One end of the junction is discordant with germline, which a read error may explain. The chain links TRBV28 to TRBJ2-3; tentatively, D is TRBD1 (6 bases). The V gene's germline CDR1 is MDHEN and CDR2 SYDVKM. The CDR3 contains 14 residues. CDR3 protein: CASSLRQDGDTRYF. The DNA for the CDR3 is TGTGCCAGCAGTTTAAGACAGGACGGAGATACGCGGTATTTT. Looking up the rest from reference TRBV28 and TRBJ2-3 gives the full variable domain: DVKVTQSSRYLVKRTGEKVFLECVQDMDHENMFWYRQDPGLGLRLIYFSYDVKMKEKGDIPEGYSVSREKKERFSLILESASTNQTSMYLCASSLRQDGDTRYFGPGTRLTVL.

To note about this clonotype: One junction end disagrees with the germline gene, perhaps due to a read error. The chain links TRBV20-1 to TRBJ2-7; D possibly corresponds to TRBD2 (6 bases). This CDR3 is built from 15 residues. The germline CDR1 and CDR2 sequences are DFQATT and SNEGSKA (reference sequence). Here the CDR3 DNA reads TGCAGTGCTAGAGACCTCGGGACTCCTCCCTACGGGCAGTACTTC. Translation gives CSARDLGTPPYGQYF.

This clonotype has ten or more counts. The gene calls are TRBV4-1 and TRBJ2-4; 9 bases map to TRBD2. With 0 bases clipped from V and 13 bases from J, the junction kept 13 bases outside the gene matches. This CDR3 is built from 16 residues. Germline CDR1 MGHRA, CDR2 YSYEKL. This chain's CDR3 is CASSQELRGTSYEQYF. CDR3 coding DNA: TGCGCCAGCAGCCAAGAGCTTAGGGGGACTAGCTATGAGCAGTACTTC.

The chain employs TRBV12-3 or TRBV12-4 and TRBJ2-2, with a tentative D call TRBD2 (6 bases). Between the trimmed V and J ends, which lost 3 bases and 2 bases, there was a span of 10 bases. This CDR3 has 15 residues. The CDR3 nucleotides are TGTGCCAGCAGTTTTGGGGGAGGAAACACCGGGGAGCTGTTTTTT. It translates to CASSFGGGNTGELFF.

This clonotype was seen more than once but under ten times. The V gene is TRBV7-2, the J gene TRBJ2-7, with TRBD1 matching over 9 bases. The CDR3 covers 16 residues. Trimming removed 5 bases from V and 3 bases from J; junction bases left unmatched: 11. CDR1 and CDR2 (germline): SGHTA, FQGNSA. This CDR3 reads CASSARLDRGFYEQYF. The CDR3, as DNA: TGTGCCAGCAGCGCCAGGCTGGACAGGGGATTCTACGAGCAGTACTTC. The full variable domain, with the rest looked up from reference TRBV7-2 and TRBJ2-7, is GAGVSQSPSNKVTEKGKDVELRCDPISGHTALYWYRQSLGQGLEFLIYFQGNSAPDKSGLPSDRFSAERTGGSVSTLTIQRTQQEDSAVYLCASSARLDRGFYEQYFGPGTRLTVT.

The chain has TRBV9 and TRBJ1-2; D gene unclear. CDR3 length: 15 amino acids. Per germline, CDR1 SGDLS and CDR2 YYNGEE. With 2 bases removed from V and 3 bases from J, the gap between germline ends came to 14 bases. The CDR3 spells CASSVGRALDYGYTF. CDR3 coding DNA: TGTGCCAGCAGCGTTGGCCGGGCCCTGGACTATGGCTACACCTTC.

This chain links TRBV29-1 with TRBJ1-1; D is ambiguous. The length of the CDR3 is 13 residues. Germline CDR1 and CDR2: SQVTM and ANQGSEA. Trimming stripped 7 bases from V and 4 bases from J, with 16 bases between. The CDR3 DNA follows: TGCAGCGGCTTACTTGATGCGGGCACTGAAGCTTTCTTT. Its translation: CSGLLDAGTEAFF.

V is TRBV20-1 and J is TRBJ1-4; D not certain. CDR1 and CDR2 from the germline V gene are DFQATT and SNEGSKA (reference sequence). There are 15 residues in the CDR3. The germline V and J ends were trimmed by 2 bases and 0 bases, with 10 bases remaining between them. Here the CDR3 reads CSARPGRATNEKLFF. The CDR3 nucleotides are TGCAGTGCTAGACCCGGAAGAGCAACTAATGAAAAACTGTTTTTT.

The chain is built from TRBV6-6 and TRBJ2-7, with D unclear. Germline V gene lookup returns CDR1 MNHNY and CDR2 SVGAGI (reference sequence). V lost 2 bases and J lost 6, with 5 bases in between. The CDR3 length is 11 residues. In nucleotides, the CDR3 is TGTGCCAGCAGTTACGTCGGCGAGCAGTACTTC. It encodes CASSYVGEQYF.

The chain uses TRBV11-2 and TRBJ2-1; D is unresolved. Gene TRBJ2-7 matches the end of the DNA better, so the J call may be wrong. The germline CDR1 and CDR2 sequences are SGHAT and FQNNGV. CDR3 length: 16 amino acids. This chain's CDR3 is CASSLGLKGPYNEQYF. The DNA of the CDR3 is TGTGCCAGCAGCTTAGGGCTCAAAGGCCCCTACAATGAGCAGTACTTC.

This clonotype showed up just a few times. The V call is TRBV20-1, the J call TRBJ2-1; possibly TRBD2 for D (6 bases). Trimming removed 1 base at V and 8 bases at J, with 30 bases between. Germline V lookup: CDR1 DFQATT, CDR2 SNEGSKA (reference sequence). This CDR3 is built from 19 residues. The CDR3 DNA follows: TGCAGTGCTAGAGGGAGGGTCGCTAGTCGCCTGATGGTTGGAGATGAGCAGTTCTTC. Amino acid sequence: CSARGRVASRLMVGDEQFF.

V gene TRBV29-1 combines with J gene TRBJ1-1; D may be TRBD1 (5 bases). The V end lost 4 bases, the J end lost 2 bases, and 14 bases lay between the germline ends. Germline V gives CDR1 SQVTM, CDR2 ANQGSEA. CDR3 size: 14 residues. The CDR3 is CSVGAGRANTEAFF. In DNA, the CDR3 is TGCAGCGTTGGGGCAGGCAGGGCAAACACTGAAGCTTTCTTT.

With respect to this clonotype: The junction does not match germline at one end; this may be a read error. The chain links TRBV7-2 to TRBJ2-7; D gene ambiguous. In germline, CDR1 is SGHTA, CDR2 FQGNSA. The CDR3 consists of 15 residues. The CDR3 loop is CVSSLPTAGPYEQYF. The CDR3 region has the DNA TGTGTCAGCAGCCTGCCCACCGCCGGACCCTACGAGCAGTACTTC. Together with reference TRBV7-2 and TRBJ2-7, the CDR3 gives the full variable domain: GAGVSQSPSNKVTEKGKDVELRCDPISGHTALYWYRQSLGQGLEFLIYFQGNSAPDKSGLPSDRFSAERTGGSVSTLTIQRTQQEDSAVYLCVSSLPTAGPYEQYFGPGTRLTVT.

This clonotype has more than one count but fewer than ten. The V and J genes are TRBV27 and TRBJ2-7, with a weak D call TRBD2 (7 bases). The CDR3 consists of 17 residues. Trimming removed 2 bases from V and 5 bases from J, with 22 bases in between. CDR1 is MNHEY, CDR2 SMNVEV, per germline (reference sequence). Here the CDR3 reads CASSLNRGLSGGDEQYF. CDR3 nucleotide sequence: TGTGCCAGCAGTTTAAACCGCGGACTCTCGGGGGGCGACGAGCAGTACTTC.

The CDR3: CASSFFSGASTDTQYF. In DNA form, the CDR3 reads TGTGCCAGCAGTTTCTTTAGCGGGGCTAGCACAGATACGCAGTATTTT. V usage is TRBV27 and J usage is TRBJ2-3; TRBD2 matches 8 bases. The J segment lost 0 bases and the V segment lost 3 bases, leaving 5 bases of the junction unmatched. CDR1 is MNHEY and CDR2 is SMNVEV in the germline V gene (reference sequence). CDR3 length equals 16 residues.

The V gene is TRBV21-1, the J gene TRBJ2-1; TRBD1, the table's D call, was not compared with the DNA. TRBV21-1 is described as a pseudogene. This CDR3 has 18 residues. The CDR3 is CASSEVTGPGQGINEQFF. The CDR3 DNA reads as TGTGCCAGCAGCGAAGTAACAGGACCGGGACAGGGGATCAATGAGCAGTTCTTC.

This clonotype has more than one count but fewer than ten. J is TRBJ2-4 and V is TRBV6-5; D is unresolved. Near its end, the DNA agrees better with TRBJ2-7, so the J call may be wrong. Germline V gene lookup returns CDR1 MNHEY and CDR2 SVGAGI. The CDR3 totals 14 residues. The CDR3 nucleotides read TGTGCCACCAAGATCGCGCCAATAATCTACGAGCAGTACTTC. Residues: CATKIAPIIYEQYF.

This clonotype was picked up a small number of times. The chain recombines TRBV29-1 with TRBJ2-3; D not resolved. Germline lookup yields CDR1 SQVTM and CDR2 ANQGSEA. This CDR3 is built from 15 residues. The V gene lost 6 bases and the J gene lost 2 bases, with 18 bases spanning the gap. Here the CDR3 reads CSVPDNARLTDTQYF. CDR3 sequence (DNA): TGCAGCGTCCCCGACAACGCCCGCCTCACAGATACGCAGTATTTT.

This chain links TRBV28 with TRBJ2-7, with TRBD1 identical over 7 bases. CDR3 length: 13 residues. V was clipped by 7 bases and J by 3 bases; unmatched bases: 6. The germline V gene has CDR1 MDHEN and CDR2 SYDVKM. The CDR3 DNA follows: TGTGCCAGCAACCTCCGGGACAGCTACGAGCAGTACTTC. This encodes CASNLRDSYEQYF.

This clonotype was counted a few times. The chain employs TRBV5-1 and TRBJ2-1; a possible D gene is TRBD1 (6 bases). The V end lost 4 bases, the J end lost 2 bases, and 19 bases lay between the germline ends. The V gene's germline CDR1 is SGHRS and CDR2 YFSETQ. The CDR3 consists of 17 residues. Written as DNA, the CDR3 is TGCGCCAGCAGCCCGGCCACAGGGATCCAAACCTACAATGAGCAGTTCTTC. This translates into CASSPATGIQTYNEQFF. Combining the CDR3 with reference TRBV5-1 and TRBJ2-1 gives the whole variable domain KAGVTQTPRYLIKTRGQQVTLSCSPISGHRSVSWYQQTPGQGLQFLFEYFSETQRNKGNFPGRFSGRQFSNSRSEMNVSTLELGDSALYLCASSPATGIQTYNEQFFGPGTRLTVL.

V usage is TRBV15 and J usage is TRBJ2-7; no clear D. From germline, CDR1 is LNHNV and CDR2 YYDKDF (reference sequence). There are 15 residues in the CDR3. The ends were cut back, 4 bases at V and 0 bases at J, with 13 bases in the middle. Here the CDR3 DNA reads TGTGCCACCAGCAAAGCTGAAGGTGGCTCCTACGAGCAGTACTTC. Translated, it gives CATSKAEGGSYEQYF.

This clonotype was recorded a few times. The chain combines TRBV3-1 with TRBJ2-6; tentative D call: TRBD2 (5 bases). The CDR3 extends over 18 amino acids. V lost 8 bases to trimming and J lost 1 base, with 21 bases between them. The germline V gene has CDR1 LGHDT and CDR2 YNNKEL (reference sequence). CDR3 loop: CASGLRTARVSGANVLTF. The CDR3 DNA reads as TGTGCCAGCGGTCTGAGGACTGCGAGAGTATCTGGGGCCAACGTCCTGACTTTC.

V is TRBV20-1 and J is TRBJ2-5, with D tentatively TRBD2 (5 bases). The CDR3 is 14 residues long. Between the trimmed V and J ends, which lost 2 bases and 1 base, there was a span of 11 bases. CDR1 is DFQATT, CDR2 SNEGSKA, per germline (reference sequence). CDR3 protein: CSARRLNTQETQYF. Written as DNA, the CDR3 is TGCAGTGCTAGAAGACTAAATACCCAAGAGACCCAGTACTTC.

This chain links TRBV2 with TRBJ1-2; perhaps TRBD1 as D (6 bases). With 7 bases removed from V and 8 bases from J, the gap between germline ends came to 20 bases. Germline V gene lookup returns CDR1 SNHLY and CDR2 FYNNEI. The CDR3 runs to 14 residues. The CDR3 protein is CASNLQGSGGGYTF. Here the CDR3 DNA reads TGTGCCAGCAACCTGCAGGGGTCTGGGGGAGGCTACACCTTC.

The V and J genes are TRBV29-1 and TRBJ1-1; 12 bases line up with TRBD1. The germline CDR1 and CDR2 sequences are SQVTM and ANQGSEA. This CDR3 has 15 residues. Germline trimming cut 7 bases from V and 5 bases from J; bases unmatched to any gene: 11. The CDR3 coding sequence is TGCAGCGCCTGGAAAGGGACAGGGGGCGAAACTGAAGCTTTCTTT. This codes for CSAWKGTGGETEAFF.